Presented here are 29 T cell receptor beta chains from one specimen sequenced in a study of neurological immune-mediated disorders. TCRdb called the 5' RACE reads again in MiXCR, with one record for every CDR3 protein. The sample yields just under 60,000 distinct CDR3 sequences, approximately 3.5% seen once. The source material was PBMCs. These receptors were taken from a young woman with multiple sclerosis.

This clonotype occurred many times. This chain uses TRBV4-1 with TRBJ1-3; 8 bases fit TRBD1. This CDR3 region has 20 residues. The ends lost 1 base at V and 0 bases at J; junction bases unmatched: 14. Per the germline V gene, CDR1 is MGHRA and CDR2 is YSYEKL. The CDR3 reads CASSQGRARGRLNSGNTIYF. CDR3 sequence (DNA): TGCGCCAGCAGCCAAGGCCGGGCCAGGGGGCGCCTAAACTCTGGAAACACCATATATTTT.

This clonotype was counted only a few times. The chain recombines TRBV20-1 with TRBJ1-1, with a possible D match to TRBD1 (5 bases). The CDR3 sequence is 12 residues long. Germline V gene lookup returns CDR1 DFQATT and CDR2 SNEGSKA (reference sequence). V lost 6 bases and J 6 bases, leaving 14 bases between the germline ends. The CDR3: CSAQQGAAEAFF. CDR3 in DNA: TGCAGTGCCCAACAAGGGGCCGCTGAAGCTTTCTTT.

This clonotype was counted ten times or more. The chain combines TRBV6-1 with TRBJ1-1, with D perhaps TRBD1 (5 bases). CDR1 and CDR2 from the germline V gene are MNHNS and SASEGT. CDR3 length: 15 amino acids. Trimming removed 4 bases at V and 1 base at J, with 13 bases between. For the CDR3, the DNA is TGTGCCAGCAGTGGGGGGGTGGAGGGGAACACTGAAGCTTTCTTT. Its protein is CASSGGVEGNTEAFF.

The sample holds many counts of this clonotype. The chain combines TRBV12-3 or TRBV12-4 with TRBJ1-2, with 12 bases identical to TRBD1. Losses at the gene ends were 3 bases for V and 8 bases for J; bases not matched to a gene: 4. The CDR3 is 14 amino acids. The DNA for the CDR3 is TGTGCCAGCAGTTTTGGGACAGGGGGCAGGGGCTACACCTTC. Translating gives CASSFGTGGRGYTF.

This clonotype was detected many times. V and J are TRBV7-2 and TRBJ2-1; D not certain. V was cut by 1 base and J by 4 bases, with 8 bases left in between. Germline CDR1 is SGHTA and CDR2 is FQGNSA. The CDR3 consists of 14 residues. CDR3: CASSLGWRYNEQFF. DNA for the CDR3: TGTGCCAGCAGCTTAGGTTGGCGTTACAATGAGCAGTTCTTC.

This clonotype has at least ten counts. This chain uses TRBV20-1 with TRBJ2-1, with a weak D call TRBD2 (6 bases). CDR1 and CDR2 from the germline V gene are DFQATT and SNEGSKA (reference sequence). The CDR3 consists of 10 residues. V lost 5 bases and J lost 7, with 6 bases in between. CDR3 sequence: CSARENEQFF. The DNA of the CDR3 is TGCAGTGCTCGGGAGAATGAGCAGTTCTTC.

This clonotype has ten or more counts. The chain has TRBV20-1 and TRBJ2-1, with D hard to call. V dropped 4 bases and J dropped 1 base, with 5 bases sitting between them. The germline V gene has CDR1 DFQATT and CDR2 SNEGSKA (reference sequence). The CDR3 runs to 12 residues. The CDR3 DNA reads as TGCAGTGCTACGAGGTCCTACAATGAGCAGTTCTTC. It specifies CSATRSYNEQFF.

This clonotype was detected many times. The rearrangement uses TRBV7-9 and TRBJ2-3, with TRBD2 matching 8 bases. This CDR3 spans 14 amino acids. In germline, CDR1 is SEHNR, CDR2 FQNEAQ (reference sequence). J was trimmed by 5 bases and V by 6 bases; bases with no gene match: 7. The CDR3 loop reads CASSRAGAKDTQYF. The DNA of the CDR3 is TGTGCCAGCAGTCGAGCGGGAGCGAAAGATACGCAGTATTTT.

This clonotype was recorded many times. The chain has TRBV10-3 and TRBJ1-4, with D maybe TRBD1 (5 bases). The V gene lost 7 bases and the J gene lost 7 bases, with 16 bases spanning the gap. CDR1 and CDR2 from the germline V gene are ENHRY and SYGVKD. The CDR3 loop spans 14 amino acids. The chain's CDR3 is CAITTAAGSEKLFF. CDR3 nucleotides: TGTGCCATCACCACCGCGGCAGGGAGTGAAAAACTGTTTTTT.

This clonotype was recorded many times. This chain uses TRBV7-9 with TRBJ2-5; the match to TRBD1 covers 12 bases. CDR3 length equals 14 residues. Germline V CDR1 and CDR2: SEHNR, FQNEAQ (reference sequence). J was trimmed by 4 bases and V by 6 bases; bases with no gene match: 3. The CDR3 sequence: CASSSGQGAETQYF. As DNA, the CDR3 is TGTGCCAGCAGTTCGGGACAGGGGGCAGAGACCCAGTACTTC. Full variable domain (rest looked up from reference TRBV7-9 and TRBJ2-5): DTGVSQNPRHKITKRGQNVTFRCDPISEHNRLYWYRQTLGQGPEFLTYFQNEAQLEKSRLLSDRFSAERPKGSFSTLEIQRTEQGDSAMYLCASSSGQGAETQYFGPGTRLLVL.

This clonotype was detected ten times or more. The chain uses TRBV5-1 and TRBJ1-1, with TRBD1 identical over 7 bases. Looked up from germline, CDR1 is SGHRS and CDR2 is YFSETQ. This CDR3 has 15 residues. The junction had 2 bases not matched to a gene; V was cut back by 0 bases and J by 0 bases. CDR3 sequence (DNA): TGCGCCAGCAGCTTGGCCACAGGGGTGAACACTGAAGCTTTCTTT. Protein product: CASSLATGVNTEAFF.

This clonotype was seen many times. CDR3 sequence: CASSSTFEQFF. Written as DNA, the CDR3 is TGTGCCAGCAGCTCCACTTTTGAGCAGTTCTTC. The chain has TRBV7-2 and TRBJ2-1; no reliable D call. This CDR3 is 11 amino acids long. Trimming pared 4 bases from V and 9 bases from J, leaving 7 bases between. CDR1 SGHTA and CDR2 FQGNSA come from the germline V gene.

A few counts support this clonotype. A much larger clone lies one base from this, so it may be a read error. V and J are TRBV5-1 and TRBJ2-7, with D possibly matching TRBD2 (6 bases). The CDR3 runs to 13 residues. The germline V gene encodes CDR1 SGHRS and CDR2 YFSETQ. V was clipped by 7 bases and J by 7 bases, with 18 bases between them. The CDR3 loop is CASGREWEEEQYF. CDR3 sequence (DNA): TGCGCCAGCGGTCGGGAGTGGGAGGAAGAGCAGTACTTC.

This clonotype was seen ten or more times. This sequence joins TRBV7-9 and TRBJ2-1; D unclear. Per the germline V gene, CDR1 is SEHNR and CDR2 is FQNEAQ (reference sequence). V lost 3 bases and J 12 bases, leaving 12 bases between the germline ends. CDR3 length: 12 residues. CDR3: CASSLANVGQFF. CDR3 in DNA: TGTGCCAGCAGCTTGGCAAACGTGGGGCAGTTCTTC.

At least ten counts were recorded for this clonotype. The chain is built from TRBV6-6 and TRBJ2-3; TRBD2 matches 12 bases. Germline-derived CDR1 and CDR2 are MNHNY and SVGAGI (reference sequence). The ends lost 5 bases at V and 2 bases at J; junction bases unmatched: 5. This CDR3 has 16 amino acids. The CDR3: CASSSTSGGTTDTQYF. For the CDR3, the DNA is TGTGCCAGCAGTAGTACTAGCGGGGGGACCACAGATACGCAGTATTTT.

This clonotype has at least ten counts. The chain links TRBV20-1 to TRBJ2-1; D might be TRBD2 (5 bases). The CDR3 has 15 residues. V lost 3 bases, J lost 4 bases, and 16 bases lay in between. Germline V gives CDR1 DFQATT, CDR2 SNEGSKA (reference sequence). The CDR3 DNA reads TGCAGTGCTAGGCTTCCGGGAATTAGATACAATGAGCAGTTCTTC. It is translated as CSARLPGIRYNEQFF.

This clonotype was recorded many times. The chain is built from TRBV12-3 or TRBV12-4 and TRBJ1-5; no firm D call. The CDR3 is 13 amino acids. Trimming removed 5 bases from V and 6 bases from J, with 11 bases in between. The CDR3 coding sequence is TGTGCCAGCAGTCCTCAGGTGGTTCAGCCCCAGCATTTT. The encoded protein is CASSPQVVQPQHF.

In its sample, this clonotype was seen many times. The chain uses TRBV5-1 and TRBJ2-5; a weak D match, TRBD2 (6 bases). The V gene lost 1 base and the J gene lost 3 bases, with 10 bases spanning the gap. CDR1 is SGHRS and CDR2 is YFSETQ in the germline V gene. This CDR3 spans 14 amino acids. CDR3 bases: TGCGCCAGCAGCTTGCTCGGGGGAAAAGAGACCCAGTACTTC. Translating it yields CASSLLGGKETQYF.

This clonotype was seen many times. The rearrangement joins TRBV6-6 to TRBJ1-5; possibly TRBD1 for D (5 bases). Trimming cost V 6 bases and J 7 bases, with 16 bases left between them. The CDR3 loop spans 14 amino acids. The V gene's germline CDR1 is MNHNY and CDR2 SVGAGI (reference sequence). In DNA, the CDR3 is TGTGCCAGCAGCCTGGAGGGGTTTAAGCAGCCCCAGCATTTT. Encoded protein: CASSLEGFKQPQHF.

The sample holds many counts of this clonotype. The genes are TRBV7-2 and TRBJ1-5, with 10 positions matching TRBD1. In germline, CDR1 is SGHTA, CDR2 FQGNSA. Trimming removed 5 bases from V and 3 bases from J; junction bases left unmatched: 10. The CDR3 sequence is 17 residues long. In DNA form, the CDR3 reads TGTGCCAGCAGCCCATGGACAGGGGGTACGATCAATCAGCCCCAGCATTTT. Encoded protein: CASSPWTGGTINQPQHF.

This clonotype was found many times. The rearrangement joins TRBV5-1 to TRBJ2-3, with a tentative D call TRBD2 (7 bases). V was shortened by 7 bases and J by 0 bases, with 9 bases between the two germline ends. Germline-derived CDR1 and CDR2 are SGHRS and YFSETQ. CDR3 size: 13 residues. The CDR3 DNA reads as TGCGCCAGCTCGGGGGGCAGCACAGATACGCAGTATTTT. Amino acid sequence: CASSGGSTDTQYF.

This clonotype occurred many times. A read error may be the cause here, since a much bigger clone is one base away. This chain joins TRBV5-1 and TRBJ2-6; the D gene is possibly TRBD1 (6 bases). The germline CDR1 and CDR2 sequences are SGHRS and YFSETQ. This CDR3 contains 16 residues. The DNA for the CDR3 is TGCGCCAGCAGCCCGCAGGGGCCGGATCGGGCCAAAGTCCTGACTTTC. Translation: CASSPQGPDRAKVLTF. Based on the CDR3 plus reference TRBV5-1 and TRBJ2-6, the full variable domain is KAGVTQTPRYLIKTRGQQVTLSCSPISGHRSVSWYQQTPGQGLQFLFEYFSETQRNKGNFPGRFSGRQFSNSRSEMNVSTLELGDSALYLCASSPQGPDRAKVLTFGAGSRLTVL.

This clonotype has a count of ten or more. The genes are TRBV4-3 and TRBJ2-5, with TRBD1 as a possible D gene (6 bases). Per germline, CDR1 LGHNA and CDR2 YSLEER. The CDR3 is 14 amino acids. V dropped 4 bases and J dropped 0 bases, with 9 bases sitting between them. The CDR3 loop is CASSLGQNQETQYF. The CDR3 DNA follows: TGCGCCAGCAGCCTTGGACAGAACCAAGAGACCCAGTACTTC.

This clonotype has a handful of counts. The DNA of the CDR3 is TGTGCCAGCAGCTTGTACCGGGAAAGTGGCGGTTCACCCCTCCACTTT. It encodes CASSLYRESGGSPLHF. The V gene is TRBV5-8, the J gene TRBJ1-6, with D unclear. This CDR3 spans 16 amino acids. Germline CDR1 and CDR2: SGHTS and YDEGEE. V was shortened by 1 base and J by 9 bases, with 17 bases between the two germline ends.

The chain employs TRBV3-1 and TRBJ1-6; D call uncertain. Germline CDR1 reads LGHDT; CDR2 reads YNNKEL (reference sequence). V lost 5 bases and J lost 7, with 15 bases in between. This CDR3 region has 15 residues. CDR3 sequence reads: CASSTDPGKNSPLHF. The CDR3 nucleotides read TGTGCCAGCAGCACAGACCCCGGGAAGAATTCACCCCTCCACTTT. The complete variable domain, with remaining parts taken from reference TRBV3-1 and TRBJ1-6, reads DTAVSQTPKYLVTQMGNDKSIKCEQNLGHDTMYWYKQDSKKFLKIMFSYNNKELIINETVPNRFSPKSPDKAHLNLHINSLELGDSAVYFCASSTDPGKNSPLHFGNGTRLTVT.

Many counts were recorded for this clonotype. The rearrangement uses TRBV11-3 and TRBJ1-1, with D possibly matching TRBD1 (5 bases). Germline assignment: CDR1 SGHNT and CDR2 YENEEA. V lost 1 base and J lost 13, with 13 bases in between. This CDR3 has 12 residues. The CDR3 coding sequence is TGTGCCAGCAGCTTAGCGAGCGGGGGTGTTTTCTTT. This gives the protein CASSLASGGVFF. Supplemented by reference TRBV11-3 and TRBJ1-1, the full variable domain reads EAGVVQSPRYKIIEKKQPVAFWCNPISGHNTLYWYLQNLGQGPELLIRYENEEAVDDSQLPKDRFSAERLKGVDSTLKIQPAELGDSAVYLCASSLASGGVFFGQGTRLTVV.

This clonotype was picked up many times. The gene calls are TRBV5-1 and TRBJ1-1; 7 bases match TRBD1. From germline, CDR1 is SGHRS and CDR2 YFSETQ. The CDR3 spans 15 residues. Trimming took 1 base from V and 1 from J; bases not matched to a gene: 4. The CDR3 nucleotides are TGCGCCAGCAGCTTGTATCGGACAGGGAACACTGAAGCTTTCTTT. Protein sequence: CASSLYRTGNTEAFF.

This clonotype occurred many times. Here the CDR3 reads CASSPNPGLGAYEQYF. The CDR3 nucleotides read TGCGCCAGCAGCCCCAACCCGGGACTAGGAGCATACGAGCAGTACTTC. This rearrangement joins TRBV4-1 to TRBJ2-7; TRBD2 agrees at 8 bases. Looked up from germline, CDR1 is MGHRA and CDR2 is YSYEKL. The CDR3 is 16 residues long. The V and J ends lost 4 bases and 4 bases, in that order; junction bases with no gene match: 12.

This clonotype was counted between two and nine times. A single base separates this from a much larger clone, so it may be a read error. The CDR3 end shows no conserved phenylalanine or tryptophan, and so a read error is likely. The rearrangement links TRBV12-3 or TRBV12-4 to TRBJ1-2; maybe TRBD1 (6 bases). V lost 3 bases, J lost 7 bases, and 18 bases lay in between. This CDR3 is 15 amino acids long. The CDR3 reads CASSFPGQEVGGYTI. The CDR3 region has the DNA TGTGCCAGCAGTTTTCCGGGACAAGAAGTAGGTGGCTACACCATC.